One sample yielded the 32 T cell receptor beta chains listed below, sequenced in a study of shared clonotypes between healthy human individuals. Clones were sequenced by immunoSEQ multiplex PCR, and TCRdb holds only the in-frame ones, with some missing. The sample has around 1.4 million clones, around 98.5% seen once. Sequencing was carried out using naive CD4+ T cells sorted from blood. As for subset: CD45RA+ positively selected. These receptors all stem from a man aged 25-45 years in good health.

The V gene is TRBV9, the J gene TRBJ1-4; the match to TRBD1 covers 7 bases. CDR3 length: 14 amino acids. After removal of 4 bases from V and 3 bases from J, the junction contained 3 bases not matched to a gene. CDR1 and CDR2 (germline): SGDLS, YYNGEE. The CDR3 sequence: CASSSQGSNEKLFF. Written as DNA, the CDR3 is TGTGCCAGCAGCTCACAGGGGTCTAATGAAAAACTGTTTTTT. The entire variable domain, with the rest obtained from reference TRBV9 and TRBJ1-4, is as follows: DSGVTQTPKHLITATGQRVTLRCSPRSGDLSVYWYQQSLDQGLQFLIQYYNGEERAKGNILERFSAQQFPDLHSELNLSSLELGDSALYFCASSSQGSNEKLFFGSGTQLSVL.

This chain links TRBV10-2 with TRBJ2-1; 7 bases line up with TRBD2. CDR3 length: 19 amino acids. Germline loops: CDR1 WSHSY, CDR2 SAAADI. V gave up 2 bases and J gave up 7 bases; unmatched junction bases: 20. Written as DNA, the CDR3 is TGCGCCAGCAGTGAGGCCTACAGAGGGCTAGCGGCAAAGAGGAATGAGCAGTTCTTC. Protein product: CASSEAYRGLAAKRNEQFF.

The J gene is TRBJ2-7, the V gene TRBV2, with D perhaps TRBD1 (5 bases). CDR1 and CDR2 from the germline V gene are SNHLY and FYNNEI. V shed 6 bases and J shed 3 bases, with 9 bases lying between them. The CDR3 sequence is 12 residues long. CDR3: CASRLQDYEQYF. DNA of the CDR3: TGTGCCAGCAGGTTACAGGACTACGAGCAGTACTTC.

The V and J genes are TRBV19 and TRBJ2-1; D tentatively fits TRBD1 or TRBD2 (6 bases each). The CDR3 covers 14 residues. Trimming cost V 9 bases and J 7 bases, with 19 bases left between them. Germline CDR1 LNHDA, CDR2 SQIVND (reference sequence). The CDR3 region has the DNA TGTGCCAGCGGGGGCCAGGGGTACGATAATGAGCAGTTCTTC. Protein sequence: CASGGQGYDNEQFF.

This rearrangement joins TRBV7-2 to TRBJ2-4; 8 bases are a match to TRBD2. The CDR3 totals 15 residues. The V and J ends lost 6 bases and 2 bases, in that order; junction bases with no gene match: 6. Germline V gene lookup returns CDR1 SGHTA and CDR2 FQGNSA. CDR3 DNA sequence: TGTGCCAGCAGGTCGGGGGGGCGGCCCAAAAACATTCAGTACTTC. Amino acid sequence: CASRSGGRPKNIQYF.

The genes are TRBV7-2 and TRBJ2-1, with D tentatively TRBD2 (5 bases). From germline, CDR1 is SGHTA and CDR2 FQGNSA. Trimming stripped 5 bases from V and 2 bases from J, with 13 bases between. This CDR3 has 15 residues. The CDR3 region is CASSGLSGPYNEQFF. The DNA for the CDR3 is TGTGCCAGCAGCGGACTTAGTGGCCCCTACAATGAGCAGTTCTTC.

The V call is TRBV7-2, the J call TRBJ2-1; D assignment may be TRBD1 or TRBD2 (6 bases each). The germline V and J ends were trimmed by 1 base and 6 bases, with 13 bases remaining between them. The CDR3 spans 15 residues. CDR1 SGHTA and CDR2 FQGNSA come from the germline V gene. As DNA, the CDR3 is TGTGCCAGCAGCTTAGGCGGGACAATATCCAATGAGCAGTTCTTC. Protein product: CASSLGGTISNEQFF.

The chain has TRBV5-4 and TRBJ2-7, with D maybe TRBD2 (6 bases). This CDR3 is built from 13 residues. V lost 4 bases, J lost 6 bases, and 14 bases lay in between. Germline CDR1 is SGHNT and CDR2 is YYREEE (reference sequence). The DNA for the CDR3 is TGTGCCAGCAGCCTAGGAGGGGCGGGCGAGCAGTACTTC. Its protein product is CASSLGGAGEQYF.

The chain couples TRBV5-8 to TRBJ2-1; 15 nucleotides agree with TRBD2. The CDR3 extends over 18 amino acids. Unmatched junction bases numbered 6, after V lost 3 bases and J lost 2 bases. The germline V gene has CDR1 SGHTS and CDR2 YDEGEE. CDR3 DNA: TGTGCCAGCAGCTGGGGGACTAGCGGGAGGAGGACCTACAATGAGCAGTTCTTC. This gives the protein CASSWGTSGRRTYNEQFF.

The V and J genes are TRBV18 and TRBJ2-2; TRBD1 matches at 7 bases. In germline, CDR1 is KGHSH, CDR2 LQKENI. The CDR3 totals 15 residues. V lost 6 bases to trimming and J lost 0 bases; unmatched junction nucleotides: 4. The DNA of the CDR3 is TGTGCCAGCTCCCAAGGGACAGCGAACACCGGGGAGCTGTTTTTT. The encoded protein is CASSQGTANTGELFF. The full variable domain, completed using reference TRBV18 and TRBJ2-2, is NAGVMQNPRHLVRRRGQEARLRCSPMKGHSHVYWYRQLPEEGLKFMVYLQKENIIDESGMPKERFSAEFPKEGPSILRIQQVVRGDSAAYFCASSQGTANTGELFFGEGSRLTVL.

The chain is built from TRBV10-2 and TRBJ2-7; D unclear. This CDR3 is built from 11 residues. Trimming left V 6 bases short and J 0 bases short, with 3 bases between. In germline, CDR1 is WSHSY, CDR2 SAAADI. CDR3 protein: CASRDSYEQYF. The CDR3 DNA follows: TGCGCCAGCAGGGACTCCTACGAGCAGTACTTC.

The gene calls are TRBV2 and TRBJ2-3, with 8 bases fitting TRBD2. The V and J ends lost 7 bases and 5 bases, in that order; junction bases with no gene match: 11. The germline V gene has CDR1 SNHLY and CDR2 FYNNEI. This CDR3 is 15 amino acids long. The CDR3 DNA is TGTGCCAGCACCAGGAGCGGGAGCGGGGTAGATACGCAGTATTTT. Translating it yields CASTRSGSGVDTQYF.

The gene calls are TRBV11-2 and TRBJ2-5, with TRBD2 as a possible D gene (5 bases). Trimming cost V 4 bases and J 8 bases, with 8 bases left between them. CDR3 length equals 11 residues. Germline V gene data show CDR1 as SGHAT and CDR2 as FQNNGV. CDR3 in amino acids: CASSSTGTQYF. The CDR3 nucleotides are TGTGCCAGCAGCTCCACGGGAACCCAGTACTTC.

This clone appeared a single time. Other DNA sequences in this specimen translate into the identical CDR3. The chain combines TRBV18 with TRBJ1-1; D gene unclear. CDR1 is KGHSH, CDR2 LQKENI, per germline. The CDR3 loop spans 14 amino acids. Between the trimmed V and J ends, which lost 0 bases and 1 base, there was a span of 6 bases. As DNA, the CDR3 is TGTGCCAGCTCACCACCGGTCAGGAACACTGAAGCTTTCTTT. Translated: CASSPPVRNTEAFF.

The rearrangement joins TRBV7-2 to TRBJ2-2, with D possibly being TRBD1 or TRBD2 (5 bases each). CDR1 and CDR2 from the germline V gene are SGHTA and FQGNSA. This CDR3 has 11 amino acids. V gave up 8 bases and J gave up 5 bases, with 6 bases separating them. The CDR3 DNA is TGTGCCAGCGAGGGGACCGGGGAGCTGTTTTTT. Its translation: CASEGTGELFF.

This clone was observed a single time. The chain couples TRBV5-4 to TRBJ2-5; TRBD2 matches at 13 bases. V shed 4 bases, J shed 9 bases, and the junction held 18 bases outside the gene matches. The CDR3 sequence is 18 residues long. Germline V gene data show CDR1 as SGHNT and CDR2 as YYREEE (reference sequence). The CDR3 region is CASSPRTSGRRESGAQYF. DNA for the CDR3: TGTGCCAGCAGCCCGAGGACTAGCGGGAGAAGAGAATCAGGAGCCCAGTACTTC.

The chain employs TRBV9 and TRBJ2-2; TRBD1 agrees at 7 bases. The trim removed 4 bases at V and 1 base at J, leaving 7 bases unmatched. This CDR3 is built from 16 residues. Germline lookup yields CDR1 SGDLS and CDR2 YYNGEE. CDR3 region: CASSRDRALNTGELFF. The CDR3 DNA reads as TGTGCCAGCAGCCGAGACAGGGCCTTGAACACCGGGGAGCTGTTTTTT.

This chain connects TRBV28 to TRBJ2-3; TRBD2 matches at 11 bases. Trimming took 4 bases from V and 1 from J; bases not matched to a gene: 7. The CDR3 totals 17 residues. Germline-derived CDR1 and CDR2 are MDHEN and SYDVKM. The CDR3 region is CASSSLAGGGRTDTQYF. The DNA of the CDR3 is TGTGCCAGCAGTTCCCTAGCGGGAGGAGGTCGCACAGATACGCAGTATTTT.

The rearrangement uses TRBV5-4 and TRBJ2-3; the D is unclear. The CDR3 length is 15 residues. V shed 0 bases and J shed 2 bases, with 10 bases lying between them. Per the germline V gene, CDR1 is SGHNT and CDR2 is YYREEE (reference sequence). In DNA, the CDR3 is TGTGCCAGCAGCTTGGGTCTCAGAACCACAGATACGCAGTATTTT. It yields the protein CASSLGLRTTDTQYF. Full variable domain (missing parts from reference TRBV5-4 and TRBJ2-3): ETGVTQSPTHLIKTRGQQVTLRCSSQSGHNTVSWYQQALGQGPQFIFQYYREEENGRGNFPPRFSGLQFPNYSSELNVNALELDDSALYLCASSLGLRTTDTQYFGPGTRLTVL.

The chain is built from TRBV6-1 and TRBJ2-1, with a possible D match to TRBD2 (6 bases). There are 12 residues in the CDR3. V lost 7 bases, J lost 12 bases, and 16 bases lay in between. Germline assignment: CDR1 MNHNS and CDR2 SASEGT. This CDR3 reads CASTNPGVWQFF. The CDR3 coding sequence is TGTGCCAGCACCAATCCGGGGGTATGGCAGTTCTTC.

The chain is built from TRBV19 and TRBJ1-5; D unclear. This CDR3 is 15 amino acids long. Germline V gives CDR1 LNHDA, CDR2 SQIVND (reference sequence). Trimming removed 6 bases at V and 1 base at J, with 13 bases between. In DNA form, the CDR3 reads TGTGCCAGTAGAAAGGGAGGCTTGAGCAATCAGCCCCAGCATTTT. It translates to CASRKGGLSNQPQHF.

DNA of the CDR3: TGTGCCAGCAGTTTGGCGGGTCCCACTGAAGCTTTCTTT. Amino acid sequence: CASSLAGPTEAFF. The chain has TRBV27 and TRBJ1-1, with unresolved D. Germline-derived CDR1 and CDR2 are MNHEY and SMNVEV (reference sequence). Trimming cost V 3 bases and J 4 bases, with 9 bases left between them. This CDR3 spans 13 amino acids.

The chain has TRBV2 and TRBJ1-2; D call uncertain. The germline V gene has CDR1 SNHLY and CDR2 FYNNEI. The CDR3 sequence is 12 residues long. Trimming shortened V by 6 bases and J by 8 bases, and 13 bases separated the two germline ends. CDR3 residues: CASRMAVGGYTF. DNA of the CDR3: TGTGCCAGCAGAATGGCCGTAGGGGGCTACACCTTC.

The V and J genes are TRBV9 and TRBJ2-7; D gene uncertain. The germline CDR1 and CDR2 sequences are SGDLS and YYNGEE. The CDR3 consists of 14 residues. V lost 2 bases and J 6 bases, leaving 15 bases between the germline ends. This CDR3 reads CASSVGSWVSEQYF. DNA of the CDR3: TGTGCCAGCAGCGTTGGGTCTTGGGTCTCCGAGCAGTACTTC.

The chain couples TRBV7-9 to TRBJ2-1, with 9 bases that match TRBD2. From germline, CDR1 is SEHNR and CDR2 FQNEAQ (reference sequence). J was trimmed by 9 bases and V by 4 bases; bases with no gene match: 10. This CDR3 is 15 amino acids long. The CDR3 sequence is CASSSGVAGAAEQFF. CDR3 in DNA: TGTGCCAGCAGCTCCGGAGTAGCGGGAGCAGCTGAGCAGTTCTTC.

This clone was observed a single time. CDR3 sequence (DNA): TGTGCCAGCTCACGGGGGACAGGGGTGAACTATGGCTACACCTTC. Protein sequence: CASSRGTGVNYGYTF. The V gene is TRBV18, the J gene TRBJ1-2; 10 nucleotides line up with TRBD1. V dropped 4 bases and J dropped 2; count of bases not matched to a gene: 4. Per the germline V gene, CDR1 is KGHSH and CDR2 is LQKENI. The CDR3 length is 15 residues. The whole variable domain, filled in from reference TRBV18 and TRBJ1-2, reads NAGVMQNPRHLVRRRGQEARLRCSPMKGHSHVYWYRQLPEEGLKFMVYLQKENIIDESGMPKERFSAEFPKEGPSILRIQQVVRGDSAAYFCASSRGTGVNYGYTFGSGTRLTVV.

CDR3 region: CASSPGNLTDRIVQFF. The CDR3 region has the DNA TGTGCCAGCAGCCCTGGGAATCTAACCGATCGAATCGTGCAGTTCTTC. The V call is TRBV11-3, the J call TRBJ2-1; D remains unclear. The germline CDR1 and CDR2 sequences are SGHNT and YENEEA. The CDR3 extends over 16 amino acids. V shed 5 bases and J shed 12 bases, with 26 bases lying between them.

The rearrangement links TRBV18 to TRBJ2-2, with D perhaps matching TRBD2 (6 bases). Trimming left V 0 bases short and J 5 bases short, with 13 bases between. This CDR3 is 16 amino acids long. Germline CDR1 is KGHSH and CDR2 is LQKENI. CDR3 coding DNA: TGTGCCAGCTCACCACCGAACCCCGCGGGGACCGGGGAGCTGTTTTTT. Translated: CASSPPNPAGTGELFF.

The chain carries TRBV7-9 and TRBJ2-1; D unclear. The CDR3 is made up of 14 amino acids. The germline V and J ends were trimmed by 0 bases and 6 bases, with 9 bases remaining between them. Germline-derived CDR1 and CDR2 are SEHNR and FQNEAQ (reference sequence). Written as DNA, the CDR3 is TGTGCCAGCAGCTTAGCGCAGATTCTCAATGAGCAGTTCTTC. Its protein product is CASSLAQILNEQFF.

The V gene is TRBV5-4, the J gene TRBJ2-1; D is unclear. V shed 0 bases and J shed 9 bases, with 10 bases lying between them. The germline V gene has CDR1 SGHNT and CDR2 YYREEE (reference sequence). This CDR3 contains 13 residues. The CDR3 nucleotides are TGTGCCAGCAGCTTGGGGTCGAGAAGTGAGCAGTTCTTC. Protein product: CASSLGSRSEQFF.

The table lists this clone with a few counts. The J gene is TRBJ2-1, the V gene TRBV27, with 9 nucleotides matching TRBD1. The trim removed 2 bases at V and 5 bases at J, leaving 4 bases unmatched. The CDR3 consists of 15 residues. The germline V gene has CDR1 MNHEY and CDR2 SMNVEV (reference sequence). The DNA for the CDR3 is TGTGCCAGCAGTTTACCCGGGACAGGGAACAATGAGCAGTTCTTC. The encoded protein is CASSLPGTGNNEQFF.

The V gene is TRBV11-3, the J gene TRBJ2-5, with a tentative D call TRBD1 (8 bases). CDR3 length equals 14 residues. CDR1 is SGHNT and CDR2 is YENEEA in the germline V gene. Trimming left V 5 bases short and J 5 bases short, with 15 bases between. The CDR3: CASSQTGGGETQYF. In DNA form, the CDR3 reads TGTGCCAGCAGCCAAACAGGGGGAGGGGAGACCCAGTACTTC.